A single sample is the source of the 29 T cell receptor beta chains below, sequenced in a study of CD4+ T cells in melanoma. Assay: immunoSEQ multiplex PCR; the TCRdb copy retains only in-frame clones and omits some. In the table there are about 54,000 clones, roughly two thirds of which are singletons. Sequences were obtained from tumor tissue. These receptors were collected from a human donor with melanoma.

This rearrangement joins TRBV6-5 to TRBJ1-1; tentative D call: TRBD1 (5 bases). V gave up 2 bases and J gave up 0 bases, with 10 bases separating them. Germline-derived CDR1 and CDR2 are MNHEY and SVGAGI. This CDR3 is 15 amino acids long. The CDR3 coding sequence is TGTGCCAGCAGTTACCGGGGGAGCATGAACACTGAAGCTTTCTTT. Translation: CASSYRGSMNTEAFF.

The DNA of the CDR3 is TGCGCCAGCAGCTTGGGGACTAGCGGGGGCCAAGAGACCCAGTACTTC. Amino acid sequence: CASSLGTSGGQETQYF. The chain links TRBV5-1 to TRBJ2-5; 13 bases line up with TRBD2. Germline values: CDR1 SGHRS, CDR2 YFSETQ. The trim removed 0 bases at V and 1 base at J, leaving 0 bases unmatched. The CDR3 length is 16 residues. The full variable domain, with the rest looked up from reference TRBV5-1 and TRBJ2-5, is KAGVTQTPRYLIKTRGQQVTLSCSPISGHRSVSWYQQTPGQGLQFLFEYFSETQRNKGNFPGRFSGRQFSNSRSEMNVSTLELGDSALYLCASSLGTSGGQETQYFGPGTRLLVL.

The chain combines TRBV30 with TRBJ1-5; no clear D. The V end was cut by 2 bases, the J end by 7 bases, with 12 bases between. The CDR3 is 13 residues long. Germline V gene sequence: CDR1 GTSNPN, CDR2 SVGIG (reference sequence). CDR3 coding DNA: TGTGCCTGGAGTATGGGCAGGATGCAGCCCCAGCATTTT. This sequence encodes CAWSMGRMQPQHF.

The chain has TRBV11-2 and TRBJ2-7; D tentatively fits TRBD1 or TRBD2 (5 bases each). Trimming took 2 bases from V and 3 from J, leaving 14 bases between them. The CDR3 is made up of 15 amino acids. Per the germline V gene, CDR1 is SGHAT and CDR2 is FQNNGV. The CDR3 protein is CASSLSEGWGYEQYF. In DNA form, the CDR3 reads TGTGCCAGCAGCTTATCAGAGGGGTGGGGCTACGAGCAGTACTTC.

The J gene is TRBJ2-3, the V gene TRBV5-8; D unclear. The CDR3 consists of 11 residues. Between the trimmed V and J ends, which lost 4 bases and 7 bases, there was a span of 7 bases. Germline-derived CDR1 and CDR2 are SGHTS and YDEGEE. In nucleotides, the CDR3 is TGTGCCAGCAGCCGAAAGAATACGCAGTATTTT. This sequence encodes CASSRKNTQYF.

The genes are TRBV27 and TRBJ1-2, with TRBD1 identical over 7 bases. Germline V gene lookup returns CDR1 MNHEY and CDR2 SMNVEV (reference sequence). V gave up 3 bases and J gave up 8 bases; unmatched junction bases: 6. This CDR3 has 13 amino acids. The CDR3 reads CASSFPTGMGYTF. CDR3 DNA: TGTGCCAGCAGTTTCCCGACAGGGATGGGCTACACCTTC.

The gene calls are TRBV6-1 and TRBJ1-5, with unresolved D. With 3 bases removed from V and 1 base from J, the gap between germline ends came to 10 bases. The CDR3 has 15 amino acids. CDR1 and CDR2 from the germline V gene are MNHNS and SASEGT. The DNA of the CDR3 is TGTGCCAGCAGTGATGATACAGCGAGCAATCAGCCCCAGCATTTT. It codes for CASSDDTASNQPQHF.

V gene TRBV7-2 combines with J gene TRBJ2-1; D unclear. Germline V lookup: CDR1 SGHTA, CDR2 FQGNSA. This CDR3 spans 12 amino acids. The ends were cut back, 5 bases at V and 8 bases at J, with 10 bases in the middle. As DNA, the CDR3 is TGTGCCAGCAGCCTACTTTCCCATGAGCAGTTCTTC. Translated: CASSLLSHEQFF.

The chain combines TRBV5-1 with TRBJ2-7; TRBD1 might be the D (6 bases). Germline CDR1 is SGHRS and CDR2 is YFSETQ. CDR3 length: 14 residues. Trimming cost V 2 bases and J 4 bases, with 13 bases left between them. The CDR3 DNA sequence: TGCGCCAGCAGCTTTTACTATGGACAGTACGAGCAGTACTTC. It codes for CASSFYYGQYEQYF.

This chain connects TRBV5-8 to TRBJ1-4; 7 nucleotides align to TRBD1. The CDR3 consists of 16 residues. With V trimmed by 3 bases and J by 4 bases, 9 bases remained unmatched. The germline V gene has CDR1 SGHTS and CDR2 YDEGEE. The DNA for the CDR3 is TGTGCCAGCAGCTACTCAGGGGGGCACCTTAATGAAAAACTGTTTTTT. It yields the protein CASSYSGGHLNEKLFF.

This clone is judged medium-sized. The V and J genes are TRBV7-9 and TRBJ2-5; 9 bases agree with TRBD2. With 5 bases clipped from V and 1 base from J, the junction kept 11 bases outside the gene matches. CDR1 and CDR2 (germline): SEHNR, FQNEAQ (reference sequence). The CDR3 covers 17 residues. CDR3 sequence: CASSPPHSGGRQETQYF. DNA for the CDR3: TGTGCCAGCAGCCCGCCCCATAGCGGGGGACGCCAAGAGACCCAGTACTTC.

This sequence joins TRBV6-5 and TRBJ2-1, with TRBD2 as a possible D gene (6 bases). Germline V gene sequence: CDR1 MNHEY, CDR2 SVGAGI. This CDR3 spans 16 amino acids. Trimming removed 3 bases at V and 1 base at J, with 13 bases between. CDR3 nucleotide sequence: TGTGCCAGCAGTTATCAACCCAGCGGGTCCTACAATGAGCAGTTCTTC. It yields the protein CASSYQPSGSYNEQFF.

The rearrangement uses TRBV30 and TRBJ1-3, with D unclear. Germline V gives CDR1 GTSNPN, CDR2 SVGIG (reference sequence). The ends were cut back, 0 bases at V and 3 bases at J, with 6 bases in the middle. The CDR3 extends over 13 amino acids. CDR3 in DNA: TGTGCCTGGAGTGTCGGGGATGGAAACACCATATATTTT. It yields the protein CAWSVGDGNTIYF.

In this sample, this clone turned up many times. The chain joins TRBV6-5 to TRBJ1-1; D uncertain. In germline, CDR1 is MNHEY, CDR2 SVGAGI. V dropped 2 bases and J dropped 4 bases, with 8 bases sitting between them. The CDR3 consists of 13 residues. This CDR3 reads CASSYSESTEAFF. CDR3 coding DNA: TGTGCCAGCAGTTACAGTGAAAGCACTGAAGCTTTCTTT.

V and J are TRBV5-1 and TRBJ2-5; D unclear. Germline CDR1 is SGHRS and CDR2 is YFSETQ. This CDR3 spans 15 amino acids. V lost 0 bases, J lost 1 base, and 10 bases lay in between. CDR3 DNA: TGCGCCAGCAGCTTGGCCGGGCGGATCCAAGAGACCCAGTACTTC. It is translated as CASSLAGRIQETQYF.

This clone came up a few times. The chain links TRBV29-1 to TRBJ2-2, with a tentative D call TRBD2 (6 bases). Trimming pared 4 bases from V and 4 bases from J, leaving 19 bases between. The CDR3 length is 16 residues. Germline lookup yields CDR1 SQVTM and CDR2 ANQGSEA. The chain's CDR3 is CSVGWGEISATGELFF. DNA for the CDR3: TGCAGCGTTGGCTGGGGGGAGATTTCTGCCACCGGGGAGCTGTTTTTT.

This chain joins TRBV28 and TRBJ2-7; D is ambiguous. The CDR3 is 12 amino acids. The V and J ends lost 3 bases and 3 bases respectively, with 6 bases between them. CDR1 and CDR2 (germline): MDHEN, SYDVKM. Here the CDR3 DNA reads TGTGCCAGCAGTTTCTACAGCTACGAGCAGTACTTC. Amino acids: CASSFYSYEQYF.

Here the CDR3 reads CASSQGQGEWPQHF. The DNA for the CDR3 is TGCGCCAGCAGCCAAGGGCAGGGCGAATGGCCCCAGCATTTT. The V call is TRBV5-1, the J call TRBJ1-5, with a tentative D call TRBD1 (5 bases). V shed 4 bases and J shed 9 bases, with 17 bases lying between them. Germline CDR1 SGHRS, CDR2 YFSETQ. The CDR3 is 14 residues long.

Only a few counts were recorded for this clone. The V call is TRBV7-6, the J call TRBJ2-5, with a possible D match to TRBD2 (5 bases). The CDR3 has 15 residues. The V gene lost 5 bases and the J gene lost 0 bases, with 13 bases spanning the gap. Germline CDR1 SGHVS, CDR2 FNYEAQ. CDR3 region: CASSGRLGDQETQYF. The CDR3 region has the DNA TGTGCCAGCAGCGGTCGACTCGGGGACCAAGAGACCCAGTACTTC.

The gene calls are TRBV28 and TRBJ1-5, with 8 nucleotides matching TRBD1. The germline V gene has CDR1 MDHEN and CDR2 SYDVKM. The CDR3 totals 16 residues. The V segment lost 8 bases and the J segment 0 bases; nucleotides outside the gene matches: 9. CDR3 amino acids: CASGTGQVYSNQPQHF. The CDR3 DNA reads as TGTGCCAGCGGAACGGGACAGGTTTATAGCAATCAGCCCCAGCATTTT.

The rearrangement links TRBV19 to TRBJ2-7; D is ambiguous. The V gene's germline CDR1 is LNHDA and CDR2 SQIVND (reference sequence). The CDR3 is made up of 14 amino acids. Trimming left V 3 bases short and J 2 bases short, with 11 bases between. CDR3 bases: TGTGCCAGTAGTATTGAACTGCAAGCCTACGAGCAGTACTTC. Translation: CASSIELQAYEQYF.

This chain joins TRBV4-3 and TRBJ2-4; D may match TRBD1 or TRBD2 (5 bases each). Germline V gene data show CDR1 as LGHNA and CDR2 as YSLEER. Trimming left V 1 base short and J 13 bases short, with 11 bases between. CDR3 length: 12 amino acids. The CDR3 nucleotides read TGCGCCAGCAGCCAAGGGTTGGGGGAACAGTACTTC. The encoded protein is CASSQGLGEQYF.

A single count supports this clone. The J gene is TRBJ1-2, the V gene TRBV10-3, with a tentative D call TRBD1 (5 bases). The CDR3 is made up of 14 amino acids. V dropped 0 bases and J dropped 6 bases, with 11 bases sitting between them. Germline values: CDR1 ENHRY, CDR2 SYGVKD. The CDR3 DNA follows: TGTGCCATCAGTGAGTCGTCAGGGAACCATGGCTACACCTTC. This encodes CAISESSGNHGYTF.

This clone was counted ten times or more. This chain uses TRBV6-1 with TRBJ2-7; tentative D call: TRBD1 (6 bases). The CDR3 is made up of 14 amino acids. Between the trimmed V and J ends, which lost 2 bases and 3 bases, there was a span of 11 bases. Germline CDR1 reads MNHNS; CDR2 reads SASEGT. CDR3 sequence reads: CASSENRVSYEQYF. Written as DNA, the CDR3 is TGTGCCAGCAGTGAAAACAGGGTGAGCTACGAGCAGTACTTC.

In its sample, this clone was seen a few times. The chain recombines TRBV7-9 with TRBJ2-3, with 8 bases that match TRBD2. CDR1 SEHNR and CDR2 FQNEAQ come from the germline V gene (reference sequence). The CDR3 covers 15 residues. The J segment lost 4 bases and the V segment lost 6 bases, leaving 9 bases of the junction unmatched. CDR3 sequence: CASRIPGLVADTQYF. The CDR3 DNA sequence: TGTGCCAGCAGAATCCCGGGACTAGTGGCAGATACGCAGTATTTT.

Many counts were recorded for this clone. The gene calls are TRBV10-3 and TRBJ2-7; possibly TRBD1 for D (6 bases). V was cut by 10 bases and J by 2 bases, with 12 bases left in between. The CDR3 is made up of 12 amino acids. The germline CDR1 and CDR2 sequences are ENHRY and SYGVKD. The CDR3 reads CASWDTPYEQYF. The DNA for the CDR3 is TGTGCCAGCTGGGACACCCCCTACGAGCAGTACTTC.

V usage is TRBV19 and J usage is TRBJ1-1; the D gene is possibly TRBD1 (6 bases). The CDR3 covers 12 residues. V was pared by 3 bases and J by 11 bases, with 13 bases between. CDR1 is LNHDA, CDR2 SQIVND, per germline (reference sequence). The CDR3 DNA follows: TGTGCCAGTAGTATTGGGGGCAGGGTCGCTTTCTTT. This codes for CASSIGGRVAFF.

This clone is categorized as medium-sized. The chain has TRBV5-6 and TRBJ2-3; D is uncertain. With 0 bases removed from V and 3 bases from J, the gap between germline ends came to 11 bases. The CDR3 loop spans 15 amino acids. Germline CDR1 and CDR2: SGHDT and YYEEEE. This CDR3 reads CASSLGYIGTDTQYF. CDR3 DNA: TGTGCCAGCAGCTTGGGGTATATAGGTACAGATACGCAGTATTTT.

This clone was counted a single time. J is TRBJ2-3 and V is TRBV11-2; 7 bases match TRBD1. After removal of 2 bases from V and 4 bases from J, the junction contained 6 bases not matched to a gene. The CDR3 is 15 residues long. Germline V gene sequence: CDR1 SGHAT, CDR2 FQNNGV. CDR3 sequence reads: CASSLISTGPDTQYF. CDR3 nucleotide sequence: TGTGCCAGCAGCTTAATCTCGACAGGGCCAGATACGCAGTATTTT. Supplemented by reference TRBV11-2 and TRBJ2-3, the full variable domain reads EAGVAQSPRYKIIEKRQSVAFWCNPISGHATLYWYQQILGQGPKLLIQFQNNGVVDDSQLPKDRFSAERLKGVDSTLKIQPAKLEDSAVYLCASSLISTGPDTQYFGPGTRLTVL.